Below are 29 T cell receptor beta chains sequenced from a single sample in a study of shared clonotypes between healthy human individuals. Sequencing was performed with immunoSEQ multiplex PCR; in TCRdb, only in-frame clones are kept and a portion is missing. Of about 1 million clones in the sample, around 74% are singletons; the top ten hold 1.4%. Sample: memory CD4+ T cells sorted from blood. The subset was: CD45RA-negative fraction. These receptors were taken from a man younger than 30 in good health.

V is TRBV5-1 and J is TRBJ1-2; 9 nucleotides match TRBD1. J lost 4 bases, V lost 0 bases, and 7 bases had no gene match. The germline V gene encodes CDR1 SGHRS and CDR2 YFSETQ. This CDR3 comprises 16 residues. In nucleotides, the CDR3 is TGCGCCAGCAGCTTGGAGAAGGGACAGGGTGTCTATGGCTACACCTTC. Translating gives CASSLEKGQGVYGYTF. The whole variable domain, remainder taken from reference TRBV5-1 and TRBJ1-2, is KAGVTQTPRYLIKTRGQQVTLSCSPISGHRSVSWYQQTPGQGLQFLFEYFSETQRNKGNFPGRFSGRQFSNSRSEMNVSTLELGDSALYLCASSLEKGQGVYGYTFGSGTRLTVV.

This clone was observed a handful of times. The rearrangement uses TRBV2 and TRBJ1-5; a possible D gene is TRBD1 (6 bases). V dropped 4 bases and J dropped 1 base, with 8 bases sitting between them. The germline gives CDR1 SNHLY, CDR2 FYNNEI. CDR3 length: 14 amino acids. The CDR3 is CASSGGLSNQPQHF. CDR3 nucleotides: TGTGCCAGCAGTGGGGGGCTCAGCAATCAGCCCCAGCATTTT.

V is TRBV4-2 and J is TRBJ2-7; 10 bases align to TRBD2. This CDR3 region has 17 residues. In germline, CDR1 is LGHNA, CDR2 YNFKEQ. V shed 0 bases, J shed 0 bases, and the junction held 5 bases outside the gene matches. The CDR3 nucleotides are TGTGCCAGCAGCCAAGATTTTAGCGGGGGGACCTCCTACGAGCAGTACTTC. Translating gives CASSQDFSGGTSYEQYF.

The J gene is TRBJ2-5, the V gene TRBV7-2, with D unresolved. The CDR3 length is 14 residues. The germline gives CDR1 SGHTA, CDR2 FQGNSA. V was trimmed by 5 bases and J by 2 bases, leaving 12 bases between them. The CDR3 DNA sequence: TGTGCCAGCAGCAAAACCCGGCTACAAGAGACCCAGTACTTC. The encoded protein is CASSKTRLQETQYF.

In its sample, this clone was seen a few times. In the same sample, other DNA sequences code for this CDR3. This chain links TRBV2 with TRBJ1-1, with D unresolved. The germline V and J ends were trimmed by 6 bases and 2 bases, with 4 bases remaining between them. Germline V gene lookup returns CDR1 SNHLY and CDR2 FYNNEI. The CDR3 contains 11 residues. The CDR3 coding sequence is TGTGCCAGCAGCGTCAACACTGAAGCTTTCTTT. Its protein is CASSVNTEAFF.

J is TRBJ1-2 and V is TRBV2, with 12 positions matching TRBD1. Germline lookup yields CDR1 SNHLY and CDR2 FYNNEI. There are 12 residues in the CDR3. The CDR3 reads CGTGQGAVGYTF. CDR3 nucleotide sequence: TGTGGCACGGGACAGGGGGCTGTTGGCTACACCTTC. Complete variable domain (other parts from reference TRBV2 and TRBJ1-2): EPEVTQTPSHQVTQMGQEVILRCVPISNHLYFYWYRQILGQKVEFLVSFYNNEISEKSEIFDDQFSVERPDGSNFTLKIRSTKLEDSAMYFCGTGQGAVGYTFGSGTRLTVV.

The chain links TRBV2 to TRBJ2-5; 13 bases match TRBD2. The J segment lost 9 bases and the V segment lost 4 bases, leaving 8 bases of the junction unmatched. This CDR3 spans 15 amino acids. The germline CDR1 and CDR2 sequences are SNHLY and FYNNEI. This chain's CDR3 is CASSVGTSGDGAQYF. DNA for the CDR3: TGTGCCAGCAGTGTCGGGACTAGCGGGGACGGGGCCCAGTACTTC.

The chain uses TRBV5-1 and TRBJ2-3; either TRBD1 or TRBD2 may fit D (6 bases each). Trimming pared 7 bases from V and 6 bases from J, leaving 18 bases between. CDR1 is SGHRS, CDR2 YFSETQ, per germline. The CDR3 extends over 14 amino acids. CDR3 DNA sequence: TGCGCCAGCCGAACATCATGGGGGGCGGATACGCAGTATTTT. Translation gives CASRTSWGADTQYF.

This clone came up once. This chain joins TRBV19 and TRBJ2-2; no firm D call. Germline CDR1 LNHDA, CDR2 SQIVND (reference sequence). Trimming removed 4 bases from V and 1 base from J, with 10 bases in between. This CDR3 comprises 15 residues. CDR3 region: CASSRGSVNTGELFF. The CDR3 nucleotides are TGTGCCAGTAGTAGAGGCTCGGTGAACACCGGGGAGCTGTTTTTT.

This clone was picked up a small number of times. The chain has TRBV2 and TRBJ2-3; D might be TRBD1 (5 bases). This CDR3 has 14 amino acids. Germline lookup yields CDR1 SNHLY and CDR2 FYNNEI. Trimming shortened V by 2 bases and J by 2 bases, and 8 bases separated the two germline ends. CDR3 sequence (DNA): TGTGCCAGCAGTGAACAGGGTCCCACAGATACGCAGTATTTT. It translates to CASSEQGPTDTQYF. The full variable domain, completed using reference TRBV2 and TRBJ2-3, is EPEVTQTPSHQVTQMGQEVILRCVPISNHLYFYWYRQILGQKVEFLVSFYNNEISEKSEIFDDQFSVERPDGSNFTLKIRSTKLEDSAMYFCASSEQGPTDTQYFGPGTRLTVL.

The chain joins TRBV29-1 to TRBJ2-6, with 7 bases matching TRBD1. In germline, CDR1 is SQVTM, CDR2 ANQGSEA. The J segment lost 1 base and the V segment lost 4 bases, leaving 4 bases of the junction unmatched. The CDR3 is 15 residues long. The CDR3 DNA follows: TGCAGCGTTGGACAGGGTACATCTGGGGCCAACGTCCTGACTTTC. It encodes CSVGQGTSGANVLTF.

The rearrangement uses TRBV5-6 and TRBJ2-7; 9 bases are a match to TRBD2. The trim removed 4 bases at V and 4 bases at J, leaving 6 bases unmatched. CDR3 length: 14 residues. Germline CDR1 is SGHDT and CDR2 is YYEEEE. The CDR3 coding sequence is TGTGCCAGCAGCACGGGACTAGCTAGGTACGAGCAGTACTTC. Residues: CASSTGLARYEQYF.

Ten or more counts support this clone. The gene calls are TRBV6-5 and TRBJ1-2; possibly TRBD1 for D (5 bases). V was pared by 0 bases and J by 6 bases, with 14 bases between. CDR3 length equals 15 residues. Germline CDR1 is MNHEY and CDR2 is SVGAGI. CDR3 bases: TGTGCCAGCAGTTACTCGAGAGGGGTGGATCATGGCTACACCTTC. It is translated as CASSYSRGVDHGYTF.

The chain carries TRBV14 and TRBJ2-7; the D is unclear. The CDR3 consists of 14 residues. The germline CDR1 and CDR2 sequences are SGHDN and FVKESK. V shed 0 bases and J shed 1 base, with 7 bases lying between them. For the CDR3, the DNA is TGTGCCAGCAGCCAAGATCCACAGTCCTACGAGCAGTACTTC. Protein sequence: CASSQDPQSYEQYF.

This chain uses TRBV25-1 with TRBJ2-5; TRBD2 matches 11 bases. CDR1 is MGHDK, CDR2 SYGVNS, per germline. The trim removed 1 base at V and 4 bases at J, leaving 8 bases unmatched. CDR3 size: 17 residues. Written as DNA, the CDR3 is TGTGCCAGCAGTGAATTAGGTAGCGGGAGGGCCATAGAGACCCAGTACTTC. It translates to CASSELGSGRAIETQYF. The full variable domain, with the rest looked up from reference TRBV25-1 and TRBJ2-5, is EADIYQTPRYLVIGTGKKITLECSQTMGHDKMYWYQQDPGMELHLIHYSYGVNSTEKGDLSSESTVSRIRTEHFPLTLESARPSHTSQYLCASSELGSGRAIETQYFGPGTRLLVL.

The chain combines TRBV19 with TRBJ1-3, with D hard to call. The length of the CDR3 is 14 residues. Germline V lookup: CDR1 LNHDA, CDR2 SQIVND (reference sequence). V was trimmed by 3 bases and J by 1 base, leaving 7 bases between them. The CDR3 loop is CASSISGSGNTIYF. The CDR3 DNA is TGTGCCAGTAGTATCTCCGGATCTGGAAACACCATATATTTT.

The chain has TRBV30 and TRBJ2-7; D is possibly TRBD1 (6 bases). This CDR3 is built from 12 residues. Germline V gives CDR1 GTSNPN, CDR2 SVGIG (reference sequence). The ends were cut back, 1 base at V and 12 bases at J, with 16 bases in the middle. DNA for the CDR3: TGTGCCTGGAGTGATGGACAGCTACCCATGTACTTC. This sequence encodes CAWSDGQLPMYF.

About this clone itself: The same CDR3 arises from other DNA sequences in this sample as well. CDR3 amino acids: CASRRTGNTEAFF. CDR3 nucleotide sequence: TGTGCCAGCAGAAGGACGGGGAACACTGAAGCTTTCTTT. The V and J genes are TRBV27 and TRBJ1-1; D ambiguous. The V end lost 6 bases, the J end lost 1 base, and 9 bases lay between the germline ends. This CDR3 is 13 amino acids long. In germline, CDR1 is MNHEY, CDR2 SMNVEV (reference sequence).

This clone was seen just once. This sequence joins TRBV11-2 and TRBJ2-2; the match to TRBD1 covers 7 bases. The CDR3 spans 15 residues. Germline values: CDR1 SGHAT, CDR2 FQNNGV. The ends lost 5 bases at V and 8 bases at J; junction bases unmatched: 11. The CDR3 sequence: CASSTRKQGKGELFF. In nucleotides, the CDR3 is TGTGCCAGCAGCACACGAAAACAGGGGAAAGGGGAGCTGTTTTTT.

The J gene is TRBJ1-5, the V gene TRBV4-1; 7 bases match TRBD1. V was pared by 0 bases and J by 7 bases, with 12 bases of the junction left unmatched. The germline V gene has CDR1 MGHRA and CDR2 YSYEKL. The CDR3 contains 17 residues. The CDR3 sequence: CASSQETTGSQKQPQHF. CDR3 DNA: TGCGCCAGCAGCCAAGAAACGACAGGGTCTCAAAAACAGCCCCAGCATTTT.

The rearrangement links TRBV2 to TRBJ2-5; TRBD2 is a possible D gene (5 bases). CDR1 is SNHLY, CDR2 FYNNEI, per germline. The CDR3 consists of 12 residues. V was trimmed by 7 bases and J by 2 bases, leaving 8 bases between them. The CDR3 spells CASTTIQETQYF. Written as DNA, the CDR3 is TGTGCCAGCACGACTATTCAAGAGACCCAGTACTTC.

The chain carries TRBV10-3 and TRBJ1-4, with TRBD1 as a possible D gene (5 bases). The CDR3 has 11 residues. Germline loops: CDR1 ENHRY, CDR2 SYGVKD. V dropped 10 bases and J dropped 8 bases, with 11 bases sitting between them. Here the CDR3 DNA reads TGTGCCACATGGGACGACGAAAAACTGTTTTTT. This codes for CATWDDEKLFF.

This chain links TRBV6-1 with TRBJ2-3, with unresolved D. The CDR3 is 14 residues long. Germline V gives CDR1 MNHNS, CDR2 SASEGT. Trimming shortened V by 8 bases and J by 2 bases, and 14 bases separated the two germline ends. CDR3 region: CASLRRALTDTQYF. The CDR3 DNA is TGTGCCAGCCTTCGCCGGGCCCTCACAGATACGCAGTATTTT.

The chain has TRBV5-1 and TRBJ2-1; possibly TRBD1 for D (6 bases). Germline V gives CDR1 SGHRS, CDR2 YFSETQ. The CDR3 has 16 amino acids. V lost 0 bases and J 0 bases, leaving 10 bases between the germline ends. The chain's CDR3 is CASSLEGQSSYNEQFF. CDR3 coding DNA: TGCGCCAGCAGCTTGGAAGGACAGAGCTCCTACAATGAGCAGTTCTTC.

A word on this clone: Other DNA sequences within the sample encode an identical CDR3. This sequence joins TRBV6-1 and TRBJ2-7, with TRBD1 matching over 11 bases. V was clipped by 6 bases and J by 2 bases; unmatched bases: 0. CDR3 length: 13 residues. Germline V gene lookup returns CDR1 MNHNS and CDR2 SASEGT. As DNA, the CDR3 is TGTGCCAGCAGGGGACAGGGGGCCTACGAGCAGTACTTC. It is translated as CASRGQGAYEQYF.

This clone was recorded many times. The chain uses TRBV7-2 and TRBJ2-5; D uncertain. This CDR3 region has 15 residues. V was pared by 6 bases and J by 5 bases, with 19 bases between. Germline CDR1 reads SGHTA; CDR2 reads FQGNSA. The CDR3 sequence is CASSQESKGLETQYF. DNA for the CDR3: TGTGCCAGCAGTCAGGAATCCAAGGGCTTGGAGACCCAGTACTTC.

The chain has TRBV7-9 and TRBJ2-5, with a tentative D call TRBD2 (5 bases). CDR1 and CDR2 (germline): SEHNR, FQNEAQ (reference sequence). This CDR3 has 16 residues. The V and J ends lost 0 bases and 3 bases respectively, with 14 bases between them. The CDR3 sequence is CASSLAPWAGKETQYF. The CDR3 DNA reads TGTGCCAGCAGCTTAGCCCCTTGGGCCGGGAAAGAGACCCAGTACTTC.

J is TRBJ1-3 and V is TRBV19; TRBD1 aligns across 9 bases. Unmatched junction bases numbered 2, after V lost 6 bases and J lost 2 bases. The CDR3 spans 14 residues. Germline V CDR1 and CDR2: LNHDA, SQIVND (reference sequence). CDR3: CASRRTGAGNTIYF. CDR3 in DNA: TGTGCCAGTAGAAGGACAGGGGCTGGAAACACCATATATTTT.

The chain uses TRBV11-2 and TRBJ2-7; a weak D match, TRBD2 (6 bases). CDR3 length: 15 residues. Germline lookup yields CDR1 SGHAT and CDR2 FQNNGV. Trimming cost V 2 bases and J 3 bases, with 14 bases left between them. CDR3: CASSLQDGGNYEQYF. The CDR3 bases are TGTGCCAGCAGCTTACAAGATGGCGGGAACTACGAGCAGTACTTC.